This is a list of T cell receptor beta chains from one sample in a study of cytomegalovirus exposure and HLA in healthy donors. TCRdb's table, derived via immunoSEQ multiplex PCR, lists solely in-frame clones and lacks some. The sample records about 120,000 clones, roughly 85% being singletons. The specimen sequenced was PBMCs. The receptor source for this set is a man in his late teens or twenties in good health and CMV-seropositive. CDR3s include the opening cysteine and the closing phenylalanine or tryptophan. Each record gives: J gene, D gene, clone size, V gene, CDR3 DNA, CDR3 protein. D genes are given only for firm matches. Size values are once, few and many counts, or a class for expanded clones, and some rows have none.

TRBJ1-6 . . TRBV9 TGTGCCAGCAGCGTAGCGGGGGGAAAGGAATCACCCCTCCACTTT CASSVAGGKESPLHF
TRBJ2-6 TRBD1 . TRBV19 TGTGCCAGTATCTCCCGGGCGAGGGGACAGGGACTGTCTGGGGCCAACGTCCTGACTTTC CASISRARGQGLSGANVLTF
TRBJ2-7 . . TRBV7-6 TGTGCCAGCAGCTTCGGGGACGAGCAGTACTTC CASSFGDEQYF
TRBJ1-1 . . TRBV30 TGTGCCTGGAGTGTATTGGGCCTGAACACTGAAGCTTTCTTT CAWSVLGLNTEAFF
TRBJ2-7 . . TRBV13 TGTGCCAGCAGCCTAGGGAGGGGGGAGCAGTACTTC CASSLGRGEQYF
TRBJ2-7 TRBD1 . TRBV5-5 TGTGCCAGCAGCCGGACAGGGGGCAACTACGAGCAGTACTTC CASSRTGGNYEQYF
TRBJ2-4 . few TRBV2 TGTGCCAGCAGTGTGGGCAGGGAATCCAAAAACATTCAGTACTTC CASSVGRESKNIQYF
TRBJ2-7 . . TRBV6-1 TGTGCCAGCAGTGAAGAATTCGTGACTGAGTACGAGCAGTACTTC CASSEEFVTEYEQYF
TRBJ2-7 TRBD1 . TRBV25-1 TGTGCCAGCAGTGAAGACAGGGGACCCTACGAGCAGTACTTC CASSEDRGPYEQYF
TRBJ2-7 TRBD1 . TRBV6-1 TGTGCCAGCAGTGGAGACAGGGCGTCCACTGTTAGCTCCTACGAGCAGTACTTC CASSGDRASTVSSYEQYF
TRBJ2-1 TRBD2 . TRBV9 TGTGCCAGCAGCGTAGTTGTACTAGCGGGGAATGATGAGCAGTTCTTC CASSVVVLAGNDEQFF
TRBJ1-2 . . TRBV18 TGTGCCAGCTCAACGGAACGGGACTATGGCTACACCTTC CASSTERDYGYTF
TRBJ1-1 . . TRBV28 TGTGCCAGCAGTCTCAGTGGGGAACAGGCCGTTCTGTCTGAAGCTTTCTTT CASSLSGEQAVLSEAFF
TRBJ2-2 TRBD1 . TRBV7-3 TGTGCCAGCAGCTCGACAGGGCCCGGGGAGCTGTTTTTT CASSSTGPGELFF
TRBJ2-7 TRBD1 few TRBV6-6 TGTGCCAGCAGTTACGGGGACCCAGGGGGCGAGCAGTACTTC CASSYGDPGGEQYF
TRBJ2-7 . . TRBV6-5 TGTGCCAGCAGCCACCGGGACACCTACGAGCAGTACTTC CASSHRDTYEQYF
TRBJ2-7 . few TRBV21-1 TGTGCCAGCACAGGGTGGAGCTCCTACGAGCAGTACTTC CASTGWSSYEQYF
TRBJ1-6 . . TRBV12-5 TGTGCTAGTGGTTCAGGTAGCTCCTATAATTCACCCCTCCACTTT CASGSGSSYNSPLHF
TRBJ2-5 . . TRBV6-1 TGTGCCAGCAAACGGGGCCAAGAGACCCAGTACTTC CASKRGQETQYF
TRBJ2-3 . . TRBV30 TGTGCCTGGAGTGTCGGGACAGATACGCAGTATTTT CAWSVGTDTQYF
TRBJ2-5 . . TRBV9 TGTGCCAGCAGCGTAGAGGGGAACCAAGAGACCCAGTACTTC CASSVEGNQETQYF
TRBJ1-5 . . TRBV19 TGTGCCAGTACCCTAGTGGGTCAGCCCCAGCATTTT CASTLVGQPQHF
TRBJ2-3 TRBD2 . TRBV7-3 TGTGCCAGCAGCCTCACAACCGGGGGGACGCAGTATTTT CASSLTTGGTQYF
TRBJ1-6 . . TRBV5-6 TGTGCCAGCAGCTGGGCACAGGGTGCAGACTCACCCCTCCACTTT CASSWAQGADSPLHF
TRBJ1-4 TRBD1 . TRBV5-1 TGCGCCAGCAGCGCACAGGGGGCTGAAAAACTGTTTTTT CASSAQGAEKLFF
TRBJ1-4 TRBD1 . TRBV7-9 TGTGCCAGCAGCTTAGAGGGACAGGGTTATGAAAAACTGTTTTTT CASSLEGQGYEKLFF
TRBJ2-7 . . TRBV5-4 TGTGCCAGTGACGGGGGCTACGAGCAGTACTTC CASDGGYEQYF
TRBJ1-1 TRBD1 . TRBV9 TGTGCCAGCAGCGTAGGGGACAGACTGAACACTGAAGCTTTCTTT CASSVGDRLNTEAFF
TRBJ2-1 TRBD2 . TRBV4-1 TGCGCCAGCGGGACTAGCGGGGGGGTTTACAATGAGCAGTTCTTC CASGTSGGVYNEQFF
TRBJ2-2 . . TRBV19 TGTGCCAGTACTACCTCAGGGATCACCGGGGAGCTGTTTTTT CASTTSGITGELFF
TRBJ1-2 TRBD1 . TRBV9 TGTGCCAGCAGTTTAGGACAGGATTATGGCTACACCTTC CASSLGQDYGYTF
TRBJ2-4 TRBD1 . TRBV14 TGTGCCAGCAGCCAAGATAGGGGACAGGGTCTAGCCAAAAACATTCAGTACTTC CASSQDRGQGLAKNIQYF
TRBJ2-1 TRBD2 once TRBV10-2 TGCGCCAGCAGTGATCTAGCGGGGGGGATAATCTACAATGAGCAGTTCTTC CASSDLAGGIIYNEQFF
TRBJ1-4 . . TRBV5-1 TGCGCCAGTTATCATACTCGGTCAGTCGAGGAACGAGGTGAAAAACTGTTTTTT CASYHTRSVEERGEKLFF
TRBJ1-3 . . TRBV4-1 TGCGCCAGCAGCCAAGATGCAGGGGTCGGAAACACCATATATTTT CASSQDAGVGNTIYF
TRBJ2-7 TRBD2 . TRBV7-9 TGTGCCAGCAGCCCCCTAGGGGCGGGGGGGCGAGAGCAGTACTTC CASSPLGAGGREQYF
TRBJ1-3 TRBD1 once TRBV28 TGTGCCAGCACGCCCCCCGACAGGGATGGAAACACCATATATTTT CASTPPDRDGNTIYF
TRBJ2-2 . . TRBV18 TGTGCCAGCTCACCCTTAACAGAGAACACCGGGGAGCTGTTTTTT CASSPLTENTGELFF
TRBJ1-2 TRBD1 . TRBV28 TGTGCCAGCTCCGGGACAGGGGGCCTCTATGGCTACACCTTC CASSGTGGLYGYTF
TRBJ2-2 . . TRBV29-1 TGCAGCGTTGGGTTTGAAGCGGACACCGGGGAGCTGTTTTTT CSVGFEADTGELFF
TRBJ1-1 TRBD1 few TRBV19 TGTGCCAGTAGACCCAACAGGGGCACGGAAGCTTTCTTT CASRPNRGTEAFF